The sequence of this T cell receptor (beta chain) was determined in a study of siplizumab effects on memory and regulatory T cells. The assay was immunoSEQ multiplex PCR, and TCRdb's table has in-frame clones only and misses some. Here the sample spans some 2,900 clones, around 50% being singletons. General study points: There appeared to be greater diversity in naive T cells than in memory cells, and naive T cells seemed major contributors to the alloresponse.

The CDR3 consists of 13 residues. Per germline, CDR1 MNHNS and CDR2 SASEGT. The trim removed 6 bases at V and 2 bases at J, leaving 2 bases unmatched. This clone qualifies as large. The antigen remains undetermined. Coculturing of the mixed lymphocyte reaction cells was performed at 37°C for more than five days. The specimen sequenced was CFSE-low (dividing) CD4+ T cells sorted from an allogeneic mixed lymphocyte reaction. This chain connects TRBV6-1 to TRBJ2-3; TRBD1 matches 7 bases. The source is a human donor in good health; the cells came from an allogeneic mixed lymphocyte reaction. The CDR3 DNA is TGTGCCAGCAGAGGACAGGTCACAGATACGCAGTATTTT. The encoded protein is CASRGQVTDTQYF.